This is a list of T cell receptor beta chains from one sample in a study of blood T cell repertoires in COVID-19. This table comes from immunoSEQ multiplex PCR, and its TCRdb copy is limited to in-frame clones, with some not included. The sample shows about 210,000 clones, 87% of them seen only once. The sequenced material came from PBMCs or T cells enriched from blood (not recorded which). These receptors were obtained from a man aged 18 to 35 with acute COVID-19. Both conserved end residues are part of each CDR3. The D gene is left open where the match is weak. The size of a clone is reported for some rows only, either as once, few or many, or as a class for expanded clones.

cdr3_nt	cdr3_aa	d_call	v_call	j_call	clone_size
TGTGCCAGCTCGCAGGGACAGGGGGCGCGGCGGAAGGGAGGCTACACCTTC	CASSQGQGARRKGGYTF	TRBD1	TRBV18	TRBJ1-2	NA
TGCAGTGCTAGTTGGCAGGGGGGCAATCAGCCCCAGCATTTT	CSASWQGGNQPQHF	TRBD1	TRBV20-1	TRBJ1-5	NA
TGTGCCAGCAGTCCCCGGGACACCACAGATACGCAGTATTTT	CASSPRDTTDTQYF	NA	TRBV28	TRBJ2-3	NA
TGTGCCAGCAGCCAAGTGATCGGGAGGGGACCACTAAACCCTCGGGATACGCAGTATTTT	CASSQVIGRGPLNPRDTQYF	TRBD2	TRBV3-1/TRBV3-2	TRBJ2-3	NA
TGTGCCAGCAGTTCCGGACAGGCCGTAAATTCACCCCTCCACTTT	CASSSGQAVNSPLHF	TRBD1	TRBV27	TRBJ1-6	NA
TGTGCCAGCAGCCAAGAGTGGGGAGGCACCTACGAGCAGTACTTC	CASSQEWGGTYEQYF	NA	TRBV4-2	TRBJ2-7	once
TGTGCCAGCAGTTTGGGGGGTACTAATGAAAAACTGTTTTTT	CASSLGGTNEKLFF	NA	TRBV28	TRBJ1-4	NA
TGTGCCAGCAGCCCCGGCCCAGGGGGCTATGGCTACACCTTC	CASSPGPGGYGYTF	TRBD1	TRBV7-2	TRBJ1-2	NA
TGTGCCAGCAGCTTGAGCTACCCAGGGGCTTTCCAAGAGACCCAGTACTTC	CASSLSYPGAFQETQYF	NA	TRBV5-4	TRBJ2-5	NA
TGTGCCAGCAGCGTAGAGGGAGCGAACACCGGGGAGCTGTTTTTT	CASSVEGANTGELFF	NA	TRBV9	TRBJ2-2	NA
TGCGCCAGCAGCTTCTCGGACAGACCCTACGAGCAGTACTTC	CASSFSDRPYEQYF	NA	TRBV5-1	TRBJ2-7	NA
TGTGCCAGCAGGGCAGGGGGAGAGACCCAGTACTTC	CASRAGGETQYF	TRBD1	TRBV25-1	TRBJ2-5	NA
TGTGCCAGTAGAACCACCGGGACAGGGTACTCTGGGGCCAACGTCCTGACTTTC	CASRTTGTGYSGANVLTF	TRBD1	TRBV19	TRBJ2-6	NA
TGCACCAGCAGCCAAAAAACTAGCGGGAGTTACAATGAGCAGTTCTTC	CTSSQKTSGSYNEQFF	NA	TRBV1	TRBJ2-1	NA
TGTGCCAGCAGCACCTCGAGCGGGACAGGGCCCACAGATACGCAGTATTTT	CASSTSSGTGPTDTQYF	TRBD1	TRBV5-6	TRBJ2-3	NA
TGTGCCAGTGGACAAACAGGGGGTATCTACGAGCAGTACTTC	CASGQTGGIYEQYF	TRBD1	TRBV19	TRBJ2-7	NA
TGTGCCAGTAGTGGGACAGGGGGAACAGATACGCAGTATTTT	CASSGTGGTDTQYF	TRBD1	TRBV19	TRBJ2-3	NA
TGTGCTAGTGGTTTGGTAATCTCGACCGACTCTTGGGGAAACACCATATATTTT	CASGLVISTDSWGNTIYF	NA	TRBV12-5	TRBJ1-3	NA
TGTGCCAGCAGGTGGGACAGACCAAATTCACCCCTCCACTTT	CASRWDRPNSPLHF	TRBD1	TRBV6-5	TRBJ1-6	NA
TGTGCCAGCAGCTTAATCGCGGGAGAGGGCGGGGAGCTGTTTTTT	CASSLIAGEGGELFF	TRBD2	TRBV11-3	TRBJ2-2	NA
TGTGCCAGCAGGACCTTACAGGGCTCAACTAATGAAAAACTGTTTTTT	CASRTLQGSTNEKLFF	NA	TRBV27	TRBJ1-4	NA
TGTGCCAGCTCACCTGCGCGGGAGGGCTACGAGCAGTACTTC	CASSPAREGYEQYF	TRBD2	TRBV18	TRBJ2-7	NA
TGTGCCAGCAGTGAACCACAAGCAGATACGCAGTATTTT	CASSEPQADTQYF	NA	TRBV25-1	TRBJ2-3	few
TGTGCCAGCTCACCCTTAGCGGGAGGCTCCTCCAATGAGCAGTTCTTC	CASSPLAGGSSNEQFF	TRBD2	TRBV18	TRBJ2-1	NA
TGTGCCAGCAGTTACCGAGGGGGCGCAGGCTATGGCTACACCTTC	CASSYRGGAGYGYTF	TRBD1	TRBV6-5	TRBJ1-2	NA
TGTGCCAGCAGTGGCAGGGATTTTTATAATTCACCCCTCCACTTT	CASSGRDFYNSPLHF	NA	TRBV2	TRBJ1-6	NA
TGCGCCAGCAGCCAAGATGGGACAGGGACCTCACCCCTCCACTTT	CASSQDGTGTSPLHF	TRBD1	TRBV4-1	TRBJ1-6	NA
TGCGCCAGCAGCTCACAGGGTCCTCTCTCTGGAAACACCATATATTTT	CASSSQGPLSGNTIYF	NA	TRBV5-1	TRBJ1-3	NA
TGTGCCAGTAAATCTTTTACAGGGGGCCGTAACGGGGAGCTGTTTTTT	CASKSFTGGRNGELFF	TRBD1	TRBV19	TRBJ2-2	NA